This T cell receptor beta chain was sequenced during a study of human T cells and chemical hapten exposure. The study, taken as a whole, reports: Controls formed significantly fewer large CDR3 similarity clusters than expanded TCRs did.

Germline V gene data show CDR1 as SEHNR and CDR2 as FQNEAQ (reference sequence). This CDR3 has 13 residues. Deletions cut 5 bases from V and 5 bases from J, with 12 bases between. This clonotype was detected ten times or more. Antigen: not known. TCRdb used MiXCR to reprocess the RACE reads, holding one entry per CDR3 protein. The data hold roughly 53,000 distinct CDR3 sequences, with 9.9% observed a single time. This sample's time point: patch test 3, about 24 weeks after DPC sensitization. Treatment defined: therapeutic diphenylcyclopropenone sensitization with weekly scalp DPC. Sequenced here: whole blood, sampled in connection with sensitization to the hapten diphenylcyclopropenone (DPC). The sequence was collected from a woman aged 40 to 50 with alopecia areata. Some clones in this sample may be carry-over from other donors' samples. The V and J genes are TRBV7-9 and TRBJ1-1, with D uncertain. CDR3 DNA sequence: TGTGCCAGCAGCCCACCGCCAATGACTGAAGCTTTCTTT. As protein: CASSPPPMTEAFF.